Listed below are T cell receptor beta chains from one sample, sequenced in a study of cytomegalovirus exposure and HLA in healthy donors. The protocol was immunoSEQ multiplex PCR, while the TCRdb copy is restricted to in-frame clones and leaves out a portion. In the table there are about 120,000 clones, approximately 79% of which are singletons. Sequenced sample: PBMCs. The receptor source for this set is a man aged 25-40 years in good health and CMV-seronegative. Both conserved end residues are part of each CDR3. Fields, in order: CDR3 protein, CDR3 DNA, D gene, J gene, clone size, V gene. The D gene is left open where the match is weak. The size of a clone is reported for some rows only, either as once, few or many, or as a class for expanded clones.

CASSVGSSSYEQYF,TGTGCCAGCAGCGTAGGGTCTAGCTCCTACGAGCAGTACTTC,NA,TRBJ2-7,few,TRBV9
CAGQGTGTGGYNEQFF,TGTGCCGGACAGGGGACCGGGACAGGGGGATACAATGAGCAGTTCTTC,TRBD1,TRBJ2-1,NA,TRBV2
CASSLVGRSYEQYF,TGTGCCAGCAGCTTAGTGGGGAGGTCCTACGAGCAGTACTTC,NA,TRBJ2-7,NA,TRBV11-3
CASSHHPLGGSSYEQYF,TGCGCCAGCAGTCACCACCCCCTCGGGGGGAGCTCCTACGAGCAGTACTTC,TRBD2,TRBJ2-7,NA,TRBV23-1
CASSLRGGGGAGYTF,TGTGCCAGCAGTCTGCGGGGTGGGGGGGGTGCCGGCTACACCTTC,NA,TRBJ1-2,few,TRBV7-8
CATSRGLGGHTDTQYF,TGTGCCACCAGCAGAGGTTTGGGGGGGCACACAGATACGCAGTATTTT,NA,TRBJ2-3,NA,TRBV15
CASNPRTGSNTEAFF,TGTGCCAGCAATCCGCGGACAGGATCGAACACTGAAGCTTTCTTT,TRBD1,TRBJ1-1,NA,TRBV2
CASSTFSGGAGETQYF,TGTGCCAGCAGCACCTTTAGCGGGGGGGCCGGAGAGACCCAGTACTTC,TRBD2,TRBJ2-5,NA,TRBV9
CATSRDLGVYGYTF,TGTGCCACCAGCAGAGATCTAGGGGTCTATGGCTACACCTTC,NA,TRBJ1-2,NA,TRBV15
CASSYQGSGANVLTF,TGTGCCAGCAGTTATCAGGGCTCGGGGGCCAACGTCCTGACTTTC,NA,TRBJ2-6,NA,TRBV6-5
CAGSLADRAYEQYF,TGTGCCGGCAGCTTGGCGGACAGGGCCTACGAGCAGTACTTC,TRBD1,TRBJ2-7,NA,TRBV5-4
CASNHDRVKETQYF,TGTGCCAGCAACCATGATAGAGTGAAAGAGACCCAGTACTTC,NA,TRBJ2-5,NA,TRBV2
CSDTRDSETQYF,TGCAGCGACACAAGGGACTCGGAGACCCAGTACTTC,NA,TRBJ2-5,NA,TRBV29-1
CASSQEPQGNSPLHF,TGCGCCAGCAGCCAAGAACCACAGGGCAATTCACCCCTCCACTTT,NA,TRBJ1-6,NA,TRBV4-3
CASDRGNGGYTF,TGTGCTAGTGACAGGGGAAATGGTGGCTACACCTTC,TRBD1,TRBJ1-2,few,TRBV12-5
CASSGLQSHEQFF,TGTGCCAGCAGCGGCCTACAGTCCCATGAGCAGTTCTTC,NA,TRBJ2-1,NA,TRBV11-3
CASSPLGGTEAFF,TGTGCCAGCTCACCTCTCGGGGGGACTGAAGCTTTCTTT,NA,TRBJ1-1,NA,TRBV18
CASSHTGGGNSPLHF,TGTGCCAGCAGTCATACAGGGGGAGGGAATTCACCCCTCCACTTT,TRBD1,TRBJ1-6,NA,TRBV14
CASSQDREGEKLFF,TGCGCCAGCAGTCAGGACAGGGAAGGGGAAAAACTGTTTTTT,TRBD1,TRBJ1-4,NA,TRBV5-1
CASSGTGQGAFRLRTAYGYTF,TGTGCCAGCAGCGGGACGGGACAGGGGGCGTTCAGATTACGGACCGCCTATGGCTACACCTTC,TRBD1,TRBJ1-2,NA,TRBV9
CASSRQKPDTQYF,TGCGCCAGCAGTCGACAGAAGCCAGATACGCAGTATTTT,NA,TRBJ2-3,NA,TRBV10-2
CASSSQGAGAEEQYF,TGCGCCAGCAGCTCTCAGGGGGCAGGGGCGGAAGAGCAGTACTTC,TRBD1,TRBJ2-5,NA,TRBV4-1
CASSLHSGGVETQYF,TGCGCCAGCAGCCTCCATAGCGGGGGGGTCGAGACCCAGTACTTC,TRBD2,TRBJ2-5,NA,TRBV5-1
CASSPGTALAGELFF,TGCGCCAGCAGTCCCGGGACAGCCCTCGCCGGGGAGCTGTTTTTT,TRBD1,TRBJ2-2,NA,TRBV5-1
CAIFQYNNEKLFF,TGTGCCATCTTTCAGTATAATAATGAAAAACTGTTTTTT,NA,TRBJ1-4,NA,TRBV7-9
CASSLWGGSSYNEQFF,TGTGCCAGCAGCTTGTGGGGCGGAAGCTCCTACAATGAGCAGTTCTTC,NA,TRBJ2-1,once,TRBV5-4
CSVGDGGAAEQYF,TGCAGCGTGGGGGACGGGGGGGCCGCCGAGCAGTACTTC,TRBD2,TRBJ2-7,NA,TRBV29-1
CASSEAGTYQPQHF,TGTGCCAGCAGTGAAGCTGGGACATATCAGCCCCAGCATTTT,NA,TRBJ1-5,few,TRBV2
CASSLALDRGGSQPQHF,TGTGCCAGCAGCTTAGCGCTGGACAGGGGAGGAAGTCAGCCCCAGCATTTT,TRBD1,TRBJ1-5,NA,TRBV11-2
CASSPWGGTGELFF,TGCGCCAGCAGCCCGTGGGGGGGAACCGGGGAGCTGTTTTTT,TRBD2,TRBJ2-2,NA,TRBV5-1
CAWSVTDNSPLHF,TGTGCCTGGAGTGTAACGGATAATTCACCCCTCCACTTT,NA,TRBJ1-6,NA,TRBV30
CASSESRGNYGYTF,TGCGCCAGCAGTGAGTCACGGGGGAACTATGGCTACACCTTC,NA,TRBJ1-2,few,TRBV10-2
CASSLGGGGDGANVLTF,TGTGCCAGCAGCTTAGGAGGGGGAGGGGATGGGGCCAACGTCCTGACTTTC,NA,TRBJ2-6,NA,TRBV7-9
CASSVWGGAGETQYF,TGTGCCAGCAGTGTATGGGGGGGGGCCGGAGAGACCCAGTACTTC,NA,TRBJ2-5,NA,TRBV2
CASSRQGRSYEQYF,TGTGCCAGCAGTAGACAGGGACGGTCCTACGAGCAGTACTTC,TRBD1,TRBJ2-7,NA,TRBV27
CASSLQTSYEQYF,TGTGCCAGCAGCCTACAAACTAGCTACGAGCAGTACTTC,NA,TRBJ2-7,NA,TRBV11-2
CASSRRQGAVKNSQYF,TGTGCCAGCAGTCGAAGACAGGGGGCTGTCAAAAACAGTCAGTACTTC,TRBD1,TRBJ2-4,NA,TRBV27
CAISEIQGGETQYF,TGTGCCATCAGTGAGATCCAGGGAGGAGAGACCCAGTACTTC,NA,TRBJ2-5,few,TRBV10-3
CASSGTGVGELFF,TGTGCCAGCAGCGGGACAGGGGTCGGGGAGCTGTTTTTT,TRBD1,TRBJ2-2,NA,TRBV9
CASSTNPPGVGNTEAFF,TGTGCCAGCAGCACAAACCCCCCAGGGGTTGGGAACACTGAAGCTTTCTTT,NA,TRBJ1-1,NA,TRBV7-2
CASSLGSGIAYNEQFF,TGTGCCAGCAGCTTAGGCTCAGGGATAGCCTACAATGAGCAGTTCTTC,NA,TRBJ2-1,few,TRBV11-2
CASSLGQGEAPRGYF,TGTGCCAGCAGCTTAGGACAAGGGGAGGCCCCGCGAGGGTACTTC,NA,TRBJ2-7,NA,TRBV5-6
CASSGGLAGEQFF,TGTGCCAGCAGCGGAGGACTAGCCGGTGAGCAGTTCTTC,TRBD2,TRBJ2-1,NA,TRBV27
CASSGGGQRPNSPLHF,TGTGCCAGCAGCGGGGGGGGGCAGAGACCCAATTCACCCCTCCACTTT,NA,TRBJ1-6,NA,TRBV9
CASSPGTGIGGANVLTF,TGTGCCAGCAGCCCTGGGACAGGGATCGGCGGGGCCAACGTCCTGACTTTC,TRBD1,TRBJ2-6,NA,TRBV5-4
CASRGTGTGELFF,TGTGCCAGCCGCGGGACAGGGACCGGGGAGCTGTTTTTT,TRBD1,TRBJ2-2,NA,TRBV6-1
CASSDQWTVTGDQPQHF,TGTGCCAGCAGTGACCAATGGACGGTGACAGGAGATCAGCCCCAGCATTTT,NA,TRBJ1-5,NA,TRBV6-4
CASSDSHRNNEKLFF,TGTGCCAGCAGTGACTCCCACAGAAATAATGAAAAACTGTTTTTT,NA,TRBJ1-4,NA,TRBV6-1
CASSLGLSYNEQFF,TGTGCCAGCAGCTTGGGACTCAGCTACAATGAGCAGTTCTTC,NA,TRBJ2-1,NA,TRBV7-7
CLTSSYNEQFF,TGCCTCACGAGCTCCTACAATGAGCAGTTCTTC,NA,TRBJ2-1,NA,TRBV13
CASSGGSGANVLTF,TGTGCCAGTAGTGGCGGCTCTGGGGCCAACGTCCTGACTTTC,NA,TRBJ2-6,NA,TRBV19
CSARKPSGAFF,TGCAGTGCTAGGAAGCCGAGCGGGGCTTTCTTT,NA,TRBJ1-1,NA,TRBV20-1
CASSLWGGGDQYF,TGTGCCAGCAGCTTGTGGGGCGGGGGGGACCAGTACTTC,TRBD2,TRBJ2-5,NA,TRBV5-6
CASSLAQGADPGELFF,TGTGCCAGCAGCTTAGCGCAGGGGGCGGACCCCGGGGAGCTGTTTTTT,TRBD1,TRBJ2-2,NA,TRBV7-9
CASSSTGNTNEKLFF,TGTGCCAGCAGCTCGACAGGAAACACTAATGAAAAACTGTTTTTT,NA,TRBJ1-4,NA,TRBV7-9
CASFQGQETQYF,TGTGCCAGCTTCCAGGGCCAAGAGACCCAGTACTTC,NA,TRBJ2-5,NA,TRBV6-1
CATSHRDRAYEQYF,TGTGCCACCAGCCACCGGGACAGGGCCTACGAGCAGTACTTC,TRBD1,TRBJ2-7,NA,TRBV15
CASTQKNIQYF,TGCGCCAGCACCCAAAAAAACATTCAGTACTTC,NA,TRBJ2-4,NA,TRBV10-2
CASSRNGWRVREQYF,TGTGCCAGTAGTAGGAACGGCTGGAGGGTTCGCGAGCAGTACTTC,NA,TRBJ2-7,once,TRBV19